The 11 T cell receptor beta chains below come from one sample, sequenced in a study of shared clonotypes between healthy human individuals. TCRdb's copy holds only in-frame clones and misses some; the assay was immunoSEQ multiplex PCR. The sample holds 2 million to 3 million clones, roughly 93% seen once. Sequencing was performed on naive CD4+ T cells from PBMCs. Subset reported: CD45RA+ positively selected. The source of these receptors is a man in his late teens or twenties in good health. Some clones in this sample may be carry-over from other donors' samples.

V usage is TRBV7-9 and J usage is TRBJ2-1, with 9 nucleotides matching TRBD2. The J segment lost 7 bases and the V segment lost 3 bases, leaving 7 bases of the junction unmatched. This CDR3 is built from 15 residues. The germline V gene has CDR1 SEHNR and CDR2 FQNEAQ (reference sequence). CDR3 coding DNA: TGTGCCAGCAGCTTGTGGGCGGGAGGGGAAAATGAGCAGTTCTTC. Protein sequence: CASSLWAGGENEQFF.

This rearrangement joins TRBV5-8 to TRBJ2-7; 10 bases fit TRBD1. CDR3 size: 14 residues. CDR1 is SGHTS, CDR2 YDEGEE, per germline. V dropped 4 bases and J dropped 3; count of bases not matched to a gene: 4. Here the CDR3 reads CASSAGTGVYEQYF. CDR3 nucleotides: TGTGCCAGCAGCGCCGGGACAGGGGTCTACGAGCAGTACTTC.

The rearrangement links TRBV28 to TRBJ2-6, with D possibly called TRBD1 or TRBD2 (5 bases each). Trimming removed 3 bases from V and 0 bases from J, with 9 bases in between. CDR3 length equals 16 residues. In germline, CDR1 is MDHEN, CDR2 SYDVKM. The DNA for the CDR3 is TGTGCCAGCAGTTTTGGGGACCGCTCTGGGGCCAACGTCCTGACTTTC. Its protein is CASSFGDRSGANVLTF.

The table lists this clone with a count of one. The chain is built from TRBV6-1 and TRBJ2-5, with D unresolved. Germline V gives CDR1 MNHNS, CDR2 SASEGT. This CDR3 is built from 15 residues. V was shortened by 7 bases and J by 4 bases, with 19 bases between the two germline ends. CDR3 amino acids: CASTIEPRSPETQYF. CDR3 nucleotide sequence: TGTGCCAGCACTATCGAGCCCCGAAGTCCAGAGACCCAGTACTTC.

The CDR3 region is CASSDLASSSYNEQFF. CDR3 coding DNA: TGCGCCAGCAGTGATCTAGCGTCAAGCTCCTACAATGAGCAGTTCTTC. The chain combines TRBV10-1 with TRBJ2-1, with D possibly being TRBD2 (6 bases). This CDR3 contains 16 residues. CDR1 and CDR2 (germline): WNHNN, SYGVQD (reference sequence). Trimming pared 3 bases from V and 0 bases from J, leaving 12 bases between.

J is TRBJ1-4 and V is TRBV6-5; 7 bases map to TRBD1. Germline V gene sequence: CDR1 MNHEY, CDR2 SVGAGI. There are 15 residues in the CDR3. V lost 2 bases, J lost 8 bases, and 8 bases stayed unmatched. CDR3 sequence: CASSYVRDSGEKLFF. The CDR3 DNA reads TGTGCCAGCAGTTACGTCCGGGACAGTGGAGAAAAACTGTTTTTT.

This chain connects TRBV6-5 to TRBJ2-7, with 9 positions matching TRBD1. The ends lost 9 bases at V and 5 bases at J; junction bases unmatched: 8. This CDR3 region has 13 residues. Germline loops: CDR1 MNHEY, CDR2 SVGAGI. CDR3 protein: CARVRQGDNEQYF. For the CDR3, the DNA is TGTGCCAGGGTGAGACAGGGGGACAACGAGCAGTACTTC.

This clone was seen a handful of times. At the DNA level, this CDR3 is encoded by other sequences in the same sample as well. This CDR3 is CASSQQGSVNGYTF. CDR3 nucleotides: TGTGCCAGCTCGCAACAGGGGTCGGTGAATGGCTACACCTTC. The chain is built from TRBV18 and TRBJ1-2, with 7 bases matching TRBD1. The length of the CDR3 is 14 residues. The V gene's germline CDR1 is KGHSH and CDR2 LQKENI. Unmatched junction bases numbered 10, after V lost 6 bases and J lost 6 bases.

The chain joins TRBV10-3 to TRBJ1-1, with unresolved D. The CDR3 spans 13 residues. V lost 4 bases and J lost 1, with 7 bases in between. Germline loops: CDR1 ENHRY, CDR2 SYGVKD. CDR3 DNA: TGTGCCATCAGTGGCAGGTGGAACACTGAAGCTTTCTTT. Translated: CAISGRWNTEAFF.

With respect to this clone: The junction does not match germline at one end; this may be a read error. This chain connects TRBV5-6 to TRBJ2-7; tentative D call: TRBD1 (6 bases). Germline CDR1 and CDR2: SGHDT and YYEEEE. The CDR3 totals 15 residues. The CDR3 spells CASKIQGPGSNEQYF. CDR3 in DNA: TGTGCCAGCAAAATACAGGGCCCGGGCTCCAACGAGCAGTACTTC.

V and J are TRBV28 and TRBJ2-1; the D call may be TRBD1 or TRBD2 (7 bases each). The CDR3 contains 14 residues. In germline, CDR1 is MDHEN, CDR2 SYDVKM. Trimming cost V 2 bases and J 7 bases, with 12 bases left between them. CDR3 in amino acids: CASSLVQGGNEQFF. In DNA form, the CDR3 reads TGTGCCAGCAGTTTAGTCCAGGGGGGGAATGAGCAGTTCTTC.